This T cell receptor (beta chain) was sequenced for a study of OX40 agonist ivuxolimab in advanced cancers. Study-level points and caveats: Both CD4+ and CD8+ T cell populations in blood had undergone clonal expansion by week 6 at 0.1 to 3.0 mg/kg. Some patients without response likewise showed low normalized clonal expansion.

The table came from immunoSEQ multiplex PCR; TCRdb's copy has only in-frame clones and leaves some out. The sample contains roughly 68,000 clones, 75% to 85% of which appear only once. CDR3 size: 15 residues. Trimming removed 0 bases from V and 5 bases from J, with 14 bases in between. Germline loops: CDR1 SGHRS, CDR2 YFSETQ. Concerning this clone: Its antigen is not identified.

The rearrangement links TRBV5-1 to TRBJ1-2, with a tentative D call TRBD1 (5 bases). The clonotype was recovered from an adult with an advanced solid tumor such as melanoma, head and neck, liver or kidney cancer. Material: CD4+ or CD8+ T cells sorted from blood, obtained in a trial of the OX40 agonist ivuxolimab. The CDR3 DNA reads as TGCGCCAGCAGCTTGGAGGGCAGGGATGCGTATGGCTACACCTTC. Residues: CASSLEGRDAYGYTF.